These T cell receptor beta chains were read from a single sample in a study of blood T cells in healthy people across ages. Using its own MiXCR run on the 5' RACE reads, TCRdb lists one record per CDR3 protein. The sample gives roughly 700,000 distinct CDR3 sequences, approximately 25% of which show up once; more than 8.5% is in the top ten. This sample also appeared in a second study, on T cells of mothers and their children.

The sample was blood. These receptors originate from a boy younger than 18 in good health. The CDR3 runs from the conserved cysteine through the conserved F or W. A D gene is named only where the DNA matches it firmly. Expanded clones get a size class; other rows say once, few or many, or leave the size out.

-,TRBJ2-5,-,TRBV9,TGTGCCAGCAGCGCACACGGGACGGATGAAGAGACCCAGTACTTC,CASSAHGTDEETQYF
once,TRBJ2-1,TRBD1,TRBV19,TGTGCCAGTAGTACAGTGGACAGGGGGGGAGATGAGCAGTTCTTC,CASSTVDRGGDEQFF
-,TRBJ2-6,TRBD1,TRBV20-1,TGCAGTGCTATGGGGACAGTCTTCTCTGGGGCCAACGTCCTGACTTTC,CSAMGTVFSGANVLTF
few,TRBJ1-4,-,TRBV19,TGTGCCAGTAGTCTCGTCAGGTCAAATGAAAAACTGTTTTTT,CASSLVRSNEKLFF
few,TRBJ2-7,-,TRBV10-3,TGTGCCACCACGCTCGGGGGTGGAGGGTACGAGCAGTACTTC,CATTLGGGGYEQYF
-,TRBJ2-1,-,TRBV29-1,TGCAGCGTTGTAGGCGGCACCTCAAACAATGAGCAGTTCTTC,CSVVGGTSNNEQFF
many,TRBJ1-2,-,TRBV3-1,TGTGCCAGCAGTGGCCCGGGAGGGGGTGGCTACACCTTC,CASSGPGGGGYTF
few,TRBJ2-5,TRBD2,TRBV20-1,TGCAGTGCTAGAGATAGCGGGGGACCCTACGAGCAGCACTTC,CSARDSGGPYEQHF
-,TRBJ2-7,TRBD1,TRBV20-1,TGCAGTGCCCTATTTCCGGGACAGGGGGCCTACGAGCAGTACTTC,CSALFPGQGAYEQYF
-,TRBJ2-7,-,TRBV4-3,TGCGCCAGCAGCCAATCCCGGGATTCCTACGAGCAGTACTTC,CASSQSRDSYEQYF
-,TRBJ2-7,TRBD2,TRBV7-2,TGTGCCAGCAGCATACTAGCGGGAGAGGGCTACGAGCAGTACTTC,CASSILAGEGYEQYF
-,TRBJ2-2,-,TRBV28,TGTGCCAGCAGTGACGAGGGGTATTCGAACACCGGGGAGCTGTTTTTT,CASSDEGYSNTGELFF
few,TRBJ2-7,-,TRBV7-9,TGTGCCAGCAGCTCACGGACAGAACCCTACGAGCAGTACTTC,CASSSRTEPYEQYF
-,TRBJ1-4,-,TRBV11-2,TGTGCCAGCAGCTTAGCCCCCAGCATATCAACTAATGAAAAACTGTTTTTT,CASSLAPSISTNEKLFF
few,TRBJ2-5,-,TRBV6-2/TRBV6-3,TGTGCCAGCAGCCACGTCCCCGAGACCCAGTACTTC,CASSHVPETQYF
many,TRBJ2-3,-,TRBV20-1,TGCAGTGCTAGAGATTGGCGGGTACCAATCACAGATACGCAGTATTTT,CSARDWRVPITDTQYF
-,TRBJ1-1,-,TRBV4-3,TGCGCCAGCAGCCAAGATCTCCGGGGTACTGAAGCTTTCTTT,CASSQDLRGTEAFF
few,TRBJ2-7,TRBD2,TRBV20-1,TGCAGTGCTAGTGACTCTTCTAGCGGGAGGATGTACGAGCAGTACTTC,CSASDSSSGRMYEQYF
few,TRBJ2-7,TRBD1,TRBV4-1,TGCGCCAGCAGCGACCGACAGGGAACCCCCTACGAGCAGTACTTC,CASSDRQGTPYEQYF
few,TRBJ1-2,TRBD1,TRBV27,TGTGCCAGCAGTTTAGCCGGGACAGGGGGGGCTGGCTACACCTTC,CASSLAGTGGAGYTF
few,TRBJ1-2,-,TRBV6-5,TGTGCCAGCAGCTCCCGGGCTGGCTACACCTTC,CASSSRAGYTF
-,TRBJ1-5,-,TRBV29-1,TGCAGCGTTGGCGCAGGGTTCGATCAGCCCCAGCATTTT,CSVGAGFDQPQHF
-,TRBJ1-1,TRBD1,TRBV6-5,TGTGCCAGCAGCAGACAGGGAGTGGGAGCTTTCTTT,CASSRQGVGAFF
few,TRBJ1-2,-,TRBV20-1,TGCAGTGCTGGTCAGGCGGGTGAGGCTGGCTACACCTTC,CSAGQAGEAGYTF
few,TRBJ2-3,-,TRBV7-2,TGTGCCAGCAGGAAGGGGGGTCGGTTCGGGGCAGATACGCAGTATTTT,CASRKGGRFGADTQYF
-,TRBJ2-1,-,TRBV9,TGTGCCAGCAGCGTAGACGGAGCGGCTTACAATGAGCAGTTCTTC,CASSVDGAAYNEQFF
many,TRBJ2-5,-,TRBV28,TGTGCCAGCAGTTTAGGGGGGAAGGAGACCCAGTACTTC,CASSLGGKETQYF
-,TRBJ2-1,-,TRBV20-1,TGCAGTGCGGGTGAGCAGTTCTTC,CSAGEQFF
-,TRBJ2-1,TRBD2,TRBV5-1,TGCGCCAGCCAACTAGCGGGGGACAATGAGCAGTTCTTC,CASQLAGDNEQFF
few,TRBJ2-1,TRBD1,TRBV11-3,TGTGCCAGCAGCCCACCGGACAGGGTATACAATGAGCAGTTCTTC,CASSPPDRVYNEQFF
few,TRBJ1-1,TRBD1,TRBV5-1,TGCGCCAGCAGCCCCAGGGGGCTCAGCCTGAACACTGAAACTTTCTTT,CASSPRGLSLNTETFF
-,TRBJ2-1,-,TRBV29-1,TGCAGCGTTGAAAATTTGGTGAAGGGGGTCTCCTACAATGAGCAGTTCTTC,CSVENLVKGVSYNEQFF
-,TRBJ1-6,TRBD1,TRBV27,TGTGCCAGCCGGACGGGACAGAATAATTCACCCCTCCACTTT,CASRTGQNNSPLHF
few,TRBJ2-7,-,TRBV13,TGTGCCAGCAGCTTATATCTTGCGACGTACGAGCAGTACTTC,CASSLYLATYEQYF
-,TRBJ1-2,-,TRBV5-1,TGTGCCAGCAGGTTCGGGGACGGCTATGGCTACACCTTC,CASRFGDGYGYTF
-,TRBJ1-2,TRBD1,TRBV7-9,TGTGCCAGCAGCCACGAGACAGGGCAAAACTATGGCTACACCTTC,CASSHETGQNYGYTF
-,TRBJ1-5,-,TRBV9,TGTGCCAGCAGCGGGGGACTCCGCAATCAGCCCCAGCATTTT,CASSGGLRNQPQHF
-,TRBJ2-5,TRBD2,TRBV7-9,TGTGCCAGCAGCAGGCTACTAGCGGAGAAAGAGACCCAGTACTTC,CASSRLLAEKETQYF
few,TRBJ2-3,-,TRBV11-2,TGTGCCAGCAGCGAACCACAGGGTCCAGATACGCAGTATTTT,CASSEPQGPDTQYF
-,TRBJ1-1,-,TRBV4-1,TGCGCCAGCAGCCAAGATGGGGTAGGGACAACAAGAATGAACACTGAAGCTTTCTTT,CASSQDGVGTTRMNTEAFF
few,TRBJ2-1,-,TRBV7-3,TGTGCCAGCAGCTTAGGTCTAGCACTCGATGAGCAGTTCTTC,CASSLGLALDEQFF
few,TRBJ2-7,TRBD1,TRBV11-1,TGTGCCAGCAGCCTACTTTCGTCCGAAAAGGGGGCCGAGCAGTACTTC,CASSLLSSEKGAEQYF
few,TRBJ2-1,-,TRBV7-8,TGTGCCAGCACAGAAGGGGCAGACAATGAGCAGTTCTTC,CASTEGADNEQFF
-,TRBJ2-7,-,TRBV28,TGTGCCAGCAGTCATTACCGCGATTACGAGCAGTACTTC,CASSHYRDYEQYF
-,TRBJ1-1,-,TRBV7-2,TGTGCCAGCAGCTTAGGCTCTGGTACACCTCAGGACACTGAAGCTTTCTTT,CASSLGSGTPQDTEAFF
few,TRBJ2-7,-,TRBV6-2/TRBV6-3,TGTGCCAGCAACCAACAGCCTCTGGTTTACGAGCAGTACTTC,CASNQQPLVYEQYF
-,TRBJ2-7,TRBD1,TRBV11-2,TGTGCCAGCAGCTTAGGGCTCGGACAGGGGGCCGAGCAGTACTTC,CASSLGLGQGAEQYF
-,TRBJ1-5,-,TRBV20-1,TGCAGTGCTAGGCAGAGAGACTATAGCAATCAGCCCCAGCATTTT,CSARQRDYSNQPQHF
few,TRBJ2-5,TRBD2,TRBV7-7,TGTGCTAGCAGCTTACGGCCCACTAGCGAGGTACAAGAGACCCAGTACTTC,CASSLRPTSEVQETQYF
-,TRBJ2-7,-,TRBV5-5,TGTGCCAGCAGCACTTCCAGAGAATACGAGCAGTACTTC,CASSTSREYEQYF
-,TRBJ2-7,TRBD1,TRBV12-3/TRBV12-4,TGTGCCAGCAGGGGGACAGGGGGCGAATACGAGCAGTACTTC,CASRGTGGEYEQYF
-,TRBJ2-1,-,TRBV12-3/TRBV12-4,TGTGCCAGCAGTTTAGAGGGCTTAAAAAGCTCCTACAATGAGCAGTTCTTC,CASSLEGLKSSYNEQFF
few,TRBJ2-7,-,TRBV4-1,TGCGCCAGCAGCCAAGAAGCCTGGAACTACGAGCAGTACTTC,CASSQEAWNYEQYF
-,TRBJ1-2,-,TRBV25-1,TGTGCCAGCAGTGACGGGGGAAGCTATGGCTACACCTTC,CASSDGGSYGYTF
-,TRBJ2-3,-,TRBV19,TGTGCCAGTAGTATGTATCTGACAGATACGCAGTATTTT,CASSMYLTDTQYF
once,TRBJ2-5,-,TRBV29-1,TGCAGCGTTGATATGCCCTCCTCTACGGAGACCCAGTACTTC,CSVDMPSSTETQYF
few,TRBJ1-3,-,TRBV20-1,TGCAGTGCTAGAGATCCCCAGGGGATAGACACCATATATTTT,CSARDPQGIDTIYF
-,TRBJ2-5,-,TRBV11-2,TGTGCCAGCAGCCCCCATGAAGGGAAGACGGAGACCCGGTACTTC,CASSPHEGKTETRYF
-,TRBJ1-1,-,TRBV15,TGTGCCACCAGCAGAGGTTGGGGTCCAGCACCTTTGACTGAAGCTTTCTTT,CATSRGWGPAPLTEAFF
-,TRBJ2-4,-,TRBV11-2,TGTGCCAGCAGCTTAGAGTCGGTAAGGGGAGCCAAAAACATTCAGTACTTC,CASSLESVRGAKNIQYF